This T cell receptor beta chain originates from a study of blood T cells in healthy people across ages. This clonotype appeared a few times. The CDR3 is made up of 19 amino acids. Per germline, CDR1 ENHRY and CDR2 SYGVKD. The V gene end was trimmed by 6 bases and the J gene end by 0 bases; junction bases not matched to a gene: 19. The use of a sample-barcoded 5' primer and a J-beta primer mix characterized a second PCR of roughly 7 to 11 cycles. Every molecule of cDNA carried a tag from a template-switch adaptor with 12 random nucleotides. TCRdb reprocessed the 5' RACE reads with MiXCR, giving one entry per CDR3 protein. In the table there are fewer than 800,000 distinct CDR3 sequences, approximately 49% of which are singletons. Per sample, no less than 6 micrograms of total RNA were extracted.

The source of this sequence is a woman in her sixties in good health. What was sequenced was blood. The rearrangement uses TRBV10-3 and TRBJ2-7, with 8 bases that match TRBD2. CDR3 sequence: CAIRMSPWSGGISSYEQYF. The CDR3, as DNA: TGTGCCATCAGGATGAGCCCCTGGAGCGGGGGAATAAGCTCCTACGAGCAGTACTTC.